One sample yielded the 26 T cell receptor beta chains listed below, sequenced in a study of blood T cells in healthy people across ages. Combining a sample-barcoded 5' primer with a J-beta primer mix, a second PCR ran for 7 to 11 cycles. Each CDR3 protein gets one entry after TCRdb re-called the 5' RACE reads with MiXCR. The table records roughly 1,000,000 distinct CDR3 sequences, roughly a quarter of them present only once. Separately, the same data were catalogued under a study of T cells of mothers and their children.

Sequences were obtained from blood. The source of these receptors is a girl aged 2 to 9 in good health.

This clonotype was seen only a few times. The gene calls are TRBV2 and TRBJ2-7, with TRBD1 identical over 7 bases. Germline V gene data show CDR1 as SNHLY and CDR2 as FYNNEI. This CDR3 comprises 12 residues. The CDR3 sequence is CVQTGALNEQYF. The CDR3 DNA reads as TGTGTTCAAACAGGGGCTCTGAATGAGCAGTACTTC.

There are a few counts of this clonotype. J is TRBJ2-2 and V is TRBV9; 8 bases line up with TRBD1. The CDR3 totals 14 residues. Trimming removed 0 bases from V and 5 bases from J; junction bases left unmatched: 0. The germline CDR1 and CDR2 sequences are SGDLS and YYNGEE. The CDR3 is CASSVGQGTGELFF. The CDR3 region has the DNA TGTGCCAGCAGCGTAGGACAGGGGACCGGGGAGCTGTTTTTT.

This clonotype was counted only a few times. CDR3 amino acids: CASSDLLWEGRDTQYF. The CDR3 region has the DNA TGTGCCAGCAGCGATCTATTGTGGGAGGGGCGAGATACGCAGTATTTT. The chain is built from TRBV27 and TRBJ2-3; 7 positions agree with TRBD2. The CDR3 has 16 amino acids. Germline CDR1 reads MNHEY; CDR2 reads SMNVEV (reference sequence). V was clipped by 6 bases and J by 5 bases; unmatched bases: 14.

The rearrangement uses TRBV12-3 or TRBV12-4 and TRBJ2-1, with 10 nucleotides matching TRBD1. V gave up 5 bases and J gave up 12 bases; unmatched junction bases: 7. CDR3 length: 13 amino acids. CDR3 coding DNA: TGTGCCAGCAGTCCTGGGACAGGGGACGGGCAGTTCTTC. This encodes CASSPGTGDGQFF.

This clonotype was counted between two and nine times. The rearrangement uses TRBV28 and TRBJ2-7; 9 bases are shared with TRBD1. The CDR3 is made up of 16 amino acids. CDR1 MDHEN and CDR2 SYDVKM come from the germline V gene. V lost 1 base and J lost 1; bases outside the gene matches: 5. CDR3 in DNA: TGTGCCAGCAGTTTATTCGAACAGGGGGCTTCCTACGAGCAGTACTTC. Translated, it gives CASSLFEQGASYEQYF.

The chain carries TRBV7-2 and TRBJ2-3; 14 bases fit TRBD2. CDR1 and CDR2 (germline): SGHTA, FQGNSA. V was pared by 5 bases and J by 5 bases, with 12 bases of the junction left unmatched. The CDR3 runs to 18 residues. CDR3 sequence (DNA): TGTGCCAGCAGCCTAATGGGGACTAGCGGGAGCTCTGTAGATACGCAGTATTTT. This gives the protein CASSLMGTSGSSVDTQYF.

The CDR3, as DNA: TGTGCCAGCAGCAATGGTGGTGAGCAGTTCTTC. This gives the protein CASSNGGEQFF. The genes are TRBV11-3 and TRBJ2-1, with D unresolved. Trimming cost V 5 bases and J 9 bases, with 8 bases left between them. The CDR3 is 11 amino acids. CDR1 is SGHNT, CDR2 YENEEA, per germline.

This rearrangement joins TRBV29-1 to TRBJ2-1, with D unclear. There are 11 residues in the CDR3. Trimming took 7 bases from V and 7 from J, leaving 11 bases between them. Germline assignment: CDR1 SQVTM and CDR2 ANQGSEA. The CDR3 sequence is CSAPLRNEQFF. DNA for the CDR3: TGCAGCGCGCCGCTCCGGAATGAGCAGTTCTTC.

V and J are TRBV7-6 and TRBJ2-5; TRBD2 is a possible D gene (6 bases). V was cut by 0 bases and J by 11 bases, with 19 bases left in between. The CDR3 is made up of 15 amino acids. CDR1 is SGHVS and CDR2 is FNYEAQ in the germline V gene. For the CDR3, the DNA is TGTGCCAGCAGCTTAGCGGAGGGAGCCACTGGTGAGCAGTACTTC. Translating it yields CASSLAEGATGEQYF. Combining the CDR3 with reference TRBV7-6 and TRBJ2-5 gives the whole variable domain GAGVSQSPRYKVTKRGQDVALRCDPISGHVSLYWYRQALGQGPEFLTYFNYEAQQDKSGLPNDRFSAERPEGSISTLTIQRTEQRDSAMYRCASSLAEGATGEQYFGPGTRLLVL.

J is TRBJ1-2 and V is TRBV15; D might be TRBD1 (6 bases). This CDR3 has 15 residues. Germline V gives CDR1 LNHNV, CDR2 YYDKDF (reference sequence). Trimming took 2 bases from V and 1 from J, leaving 11 bases between them. CDR3 nucleotide sequence: TGTGCCACCAGCAGATGGGACACCTATAACTATGGCTACACCTTC. Amino acid sequence: CATSRWDTYNYGYTF.

The chain has TRBV7-9 and TRBJ2-1, with D perhaps matching TRBD1 (5 bases). The germline V and J ends were trimmed by 5 bases and 2 bases, with 19 bases remaining between them. Germline V gene sequence: CDR1 SEHNR, CDR2 FQNEAQ (reference sequence). The CDR3 covers 17 residues. The chain's CDR3 is CASSDFSGQGTYNEQFF. As DNA, the CDR3 is TGTGCCAGCAGCGATTTTTCTGGCCAGGGCACCTACAATGAGCAGTTCTTC.

Concerning this clonotype: One end of the junction varies from germline; a read error may be responsible. This chain joins TRBV5-5 and TRBJ2-1; D remains ambiguous. The CDR3 contains 15 residues. The germline gives CDR1 SGHKS, CDR2 YYEKEE (reference sequence). CDR3 in amino acids: CASSLFRSSYNEQLF. As DNA, the CDR3 is TGTGCCAGCAGCTTATTCAGGAGCTCCTACAATGAGCAGCTCTTC.

Only a few counts were recorded for this clonotype. The CDR3 DNA is TGTGCCAGCTCATTGGGGGGCCCAAAAGAGACCCAGTACTTC. This gives the protein CASSLGGPKETQYF. This chain connects TRBV7-9 to TRBJ2-5; D may correspond to TRBD1 or TRBD2 (6 bases each). CDR3 length: 14 amino acids. CDR1 is SEHNR and CDR2 is FQNEAQ in the germline V gene (reference sequence). V was clipped by 8 bases and J by 3 bases, with 16 bases between them.

V usage is TRBV20-1 and J usage is TRBJ1-1; TRBD1 matches at 7 bases. J was trimmed by 7 bases and V by 0 bases; bases with no gene match: 14. Germline-derived CDR1 and CDR2 are DFQATT and SNEGSKA (reference sequence). The CDR3 spans 16 residues. DNA for the CDR3: TGCAGTGCTAGAGAAGATAGCAGGGGGATTGCGAGTGAAGCTTTCTTT. Protein sequence: CSAREDSRGIASEAFF.

This clonotype was counted a few times. The rearrangement links TRBV11-1 to TRBJ2-7; tentative D call: TRBD2 (6 bases). The CDR3 is 15 residues long. Germline values: CDR1 SGHAT, CDR2 FQDESV (reference sequence). The V end was cut by 2 bases, the J end by 2 bases, with 13 bases between. The CDR3 DNA reads as TGTGCCAGCAGCTTAAGTAGCGGTAAGACCTACGAGCAGTACTTC. This gives the protein CASSLSSGKTYEQYF.

The rearrangement uses TRBV3-1 and TRBJ2-1; TRBD1 is a possible D gene (5 bases). V was trimmed by 3 bases and J by 9 bases, leaving 9 bases between them. The CDR3 sequence is 12 residues long. The V gene's germline CDR1 is LGHDT and CDR2 YNNKEL (reference sequence). This CDR3 reads CASSQTVTEQFF. For the CDR3, the DNA is TGTGCCAGCAGCCAGACAGTAACTGAGCAGTTCTTC.

V usage is TRBV6-6 and J usage is TRBJ2-3; 7 bases agree with TRBD1. Germline V gene data show CDR1 as MNHNY and CDR2 as SVGAGI (reference sequence). This CDR3 has 15 residues. Trimming cost V 2 bases and J 5 bases; bases outside gene matches: 7. The chain's CDR3 is CASSYKGGAVDTQYF. CDR3 bases: TGTGCCAGCAGTTACAAAGGGGGCGCGGTAGATACGCAGTATTTT.

V gene TRBV5-1 combines with J gene TRBJ2-5; D might be TRBD2 (6 bases). The J call may be mistaken, given a closer DNA end match to TRBJ2-1. Per germline, CDR1 SGHRS and CDR2 YFSETQ. The CDR3 spans 13 residues. CDR3 nucleotide sequence: TGCGCCAGCACCGGAATTAGCGGACCCGAGCAGTTCTTC. It encodes CASTGISGPEQFF.

V gene TRBV7-2 combines with J gene TRBJ2-5, with 9 bases fitting TRBD2. Germline V CDR1 and CDR2: SGHTA, FQGNSA. The CDR3 sequence is 15 residues long. Trimming took 7 bases from V and 5 from J; bases not matched to a gene: 11. This chain's CDR3 is CASKRREGPGETQYF. In DNA form, the CDR3 reads TGTGCCAGCAAAAGGCGGGAGGGCCCGGGGGAGACCCAGTACTTC.

J is TRBJ2-1 and V is TRBV3-1; D gene uncertain. The J call is in doubt because the DNA end fits TRBJ2-7 better. Per germline, CDR1 LGHDT and CDR2 YNNKEL (reference sequence). CDR3 length: 12 amino acids. CDR3 sequence reads: CASSNSFYEQYF. For the CDR3, the DNA is TGTGCCAGCAGTAACAGCTTCTACGAGCAGTACTTC.

This clonotype was seen more than once but under ten times. V usage is TRBV5-1 and J usage is TRBJ1-1; no definite D call. Deletions cut 6 bases from V and 5 bases from J, with 17 bases between. Per the germline V gene, CDR1 is SGHRS and CDR2 is YFSETQ. This CDR3 spans 14 amino acids. CDR3 protein: CASTVASGNTEAFF. The CDR3 DNA follows: TGCGCCAGCACGGTCGCGTCCGGAAATACTGAAGCTTTCTTT.

The gene calls are TRBV4-3 and TRBJ2-5; 7 nucleotides agree with TRBD1. With 1 base clipped from V and 5 bases from J, the junction kept 13 bases outside the gene matches. Germline V CDR1 and CDR2: LGHNA, YSLEER. CDR3 length: 17 residues. CDR3 in amino acids: CASSQGTGGRWYETQYF. The CDR3 DNA follows: TGCGCCAGCAGCCAAGGGACAGGCGGTAGGTGGTACGAGACCCAGTACTTC.

The V call is TRBV7-9, the J call TRBJ2-7; no firm D call. The germline V gene has CDR1 SEHNR and CDR2 FQNEAQ (reference sequence). The CDR3 contains 13 residues. Trimming stripped 8 bases from V and 4 bases from J, with 15 bases between. The CDR3 protein is CASGREVGYEQYF. DNA for the CDR3: TGTGCCAGCGGACGTGAGGTGGGATACGAGCAGTACTTC. The variable domain in full, with the rest retrieved from reference TRBV7-9 and TRBJ2-7, is DTGVSQNPRHKITKRGQNVTFRCDPISEHNRLYWYRQTLGQGPEFLTYFQNEAQLEKSRLLSDRFSAERPKGSFSTLEIQRTEQGDSAMYLCASGREVGYEQYFGPGTRLTVT.

The chain couples TRBV25-1 to TRBJ2-5; D might be TRBD2 (6 bases). CDR3 length: 17 residues. V shed 1 base and J shed 3 bases, with 18 bases lying between them. Germline CDR1 and CDR2: MGHDK and SYGVNS. The CDR3 DNA is TGTGCCAGCAGTGAATTGAGTTCTAGCGTTTTTGAAGAGACCCAGTACTTC. Residues: CASSELSSSVFEETQYF. The full variable domain, completed using reference TRBV25-1 and TRBJ2-5, is EADIYQTPRYLVIGTGKKITLECSQTMGHDKMYWYQQDPGMELHLIHYSYGVNSTEKGDLSSESTVSRIRTEHFPLTLESARPSHTSQYLCASSELSSSVFEETQYFGPGTRLLVL.

This chain connects TRBV4-2 to TRBJ1-2; D uncertain. Trimming left V 1 base short and J 5 bases short, with 17 bases between. The CDR3 consists of 16 residues. Germline values: CDR1 LGHNA, CDR2 YNFKEQ. The CDR3 coding sequence is TGTGCCAGCAGCCAAGCCCCTAATCTGGACGGATATGGCTACACCTTC. Encoded protein: CASSQAPNLDGYGYTF.

This clonotype has only a few counts. This rearrangement joins TRBV2 to TRBJ2-2, with D perhaps matching TRBD2 (5 bases). Trimming removed 7 bases from V and 6 bases from J, with 18 bases in between. CDR3 size: 15 residues. Per the germline V gene, CDR1 is SNHLY and CDR2 is FYNNEI. CDR3 DNA: TGTGCCAGCACCGAAGGAGGTTCGCGCGCCGGGGAGCTGTTTTTT. It is translated as CASTEGGSRAGELFF.